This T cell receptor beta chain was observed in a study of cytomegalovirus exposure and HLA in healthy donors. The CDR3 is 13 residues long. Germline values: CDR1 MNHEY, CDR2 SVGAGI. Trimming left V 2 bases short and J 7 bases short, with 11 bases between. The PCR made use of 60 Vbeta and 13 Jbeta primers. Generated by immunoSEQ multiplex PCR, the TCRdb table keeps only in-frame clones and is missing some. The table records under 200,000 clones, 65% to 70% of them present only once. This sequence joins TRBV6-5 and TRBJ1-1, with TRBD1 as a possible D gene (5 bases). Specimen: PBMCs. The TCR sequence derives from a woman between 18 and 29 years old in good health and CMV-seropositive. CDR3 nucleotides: TGTGCCAGCAGTTACGAAAGGGGAAATGAAGCTTTCTTT. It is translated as CASSYERGNEAFF.